Here is one T cell receptor beta chain with its context. This clone's antigen is unknown. No base-level quality is on record; no much larger clone is a single base apart. CDR1 and CDR2 are read off the germline V gene as SGHAT and FQNNGV. Counted from cysteine to phenylalanine, this CDR3 has 13 amino acids. Solely the CDR3 DNA is kept, with 39 bases framed from the first base. The junction shows trimming of 3 bases on V and 0 bases on J, plus 4 bases between the germline ends. TCR CDR3 regions were amplified from genomic DNA by multiplex PCR using the deep immunoSEQ assay. For each cell subset, the extracted genomic DNA was distributed evenly across all wells of several immunoSEQ 96-well plates, and each plate served as one replicate. For sorted subsets, each replicate PCR was loaded with 200 ng genomic DNA, equivalent to 32,000 or so T cell genomes. Purified libraries were quantified with a Qubit 3.0 fluorometer, sized on a Bioanalyzer 2100, and re-quantified with the KAPA Library Quantification kit. Every immunoSEQ 96-well plate was sequenced on a dedicated single-read 150-cycle Illumina NextSeq 550 flow cell. In the paper's pipeline: Because the immunoSEQ output included only junctional sequences and no quality scores, the filtering could not be the same as the filtering used for full-length reads. Sequences were annotated with PyIR, a Python wrapper for IgBLAST v1.9, and V/J genes and CDR3 were assigned using IMGT germline references. Any read was removed if the V/J assignment was weak (E-value above 1e-6), the CDR3 was missing, or the read contained stop codons, out-of-frame junctions, or ambiguous translated residues. V3J clonotypes were defined by identical inferred V gene, J gene, and CDR3 amino acid sequence. Percentage overlap between repertoires was calculated by dividing the number of shared unique clonotypes by the size of the smaller repertoire. Richness of each repertoire was evaluated using RTK rarefaction, the Chao1 estimator, and Recon v2.1 estimates of unobserved clonotypes. For all TCRbeta clonotypes obtained by the gDNA method from a few donors, generation probabilities were computed with OLGA. TCRdb mirrors the immuneACCESS table, restricted to in-frame sequences. Some clones are absent from its copies; in checked studies, under half trace to an unresolved V gene, and the reason for the others is unknown. V and J calls plus clone size are reproduced from that table; the DNA served to infer D and trimming. Here the sample has fewer than 850,000 clones; roughly 78% occur a single time. Jointly, the top ten make up about 1.7% of the sample.

The donors were healthy, HIV-negative adults who had no recently reported acute infections or vaccinations. All donors were Caucasian adults living in Nashville, Tennessee, USA. Magnetic negative selection was used to enrich CD4+ T cells, after which naive cells were positively selected on CD45RA and the negative fraction became the memory subset. After blood collection by leukapheresis, PBMCs were isolated using Ficoll-Histopaque density gradient centrifugation and then cryopreserved in the vapor phase of liquid nitrogen. Purity and quantity of every magnetically sorted T cell population were checked by analytical flow cytometry. Each sorted fraction had its genomic DNA isolated and then quantified by UV absorbance on a Nanodrop 2000c. The source of the sample is a study of shared clonotypes between healthy human individuals (dated by TCRdb to 2020 to 2021). Background on the whole study: Three men and two women, aged 18 to 49 years, made up the cohort. Different laboratories and diverse techniques were used to prepare libraries and sequence TCR repertoires, to increase sequencing depth and limit assay-specific biases. Between about 0.94 and 8.9 billion PBMCs per donor were obtained by leukapheresis. For each donor, CD4 naive and CD4 memory were each given three plates, CD8 naive was given two plates, and CD8 memory was given one plate. Blood TCR repertoires of four to six healthy adults were deeply sequenced to estimate repertoire size and the extent of clonotype sharing between individuals.

The full study reports these points: Because the study included a small number of donors, the genetic and exposure-history diversity represented was limited. Pairwise subsampling indicated that sequencing depth was expected to affect the degree of clonotype sharing among donors. Rarefaction of sorted-subset datasets indicated incomplete sequencing despite the large sequencing depth. Naive subsets generally had larger estimated clonotype richness than memory subsets did. When four donors were compared, the shared fraction of clonotypes was roughly 4.8% for naive CD4, 3.5% to 4% for naive CD8, more than 2% for memory CD4, and around 0.37% for memory CD8. Compared with non-shared clonotypes, clonotypes shared by all four sorted-subset donors had higher generation probabilities. Only blood was sampled, and tissue TCR repertoires likely differ from those in blood.

Sequencing was done on a sample of memory CD4+ T cells sorted from blood. Per the publication, the cell subset or site label means: CD45RA-negative fraction. The clonotype was recovered from a woman in her thirties in good health. This sequence uses TRBV11-2 and TRBJ2-3; confidence is insufficient to name the D gene. The CDR3 protein is CASSLESTDTQYF. Read as DNA, the sequence is TGTGCCAGCAGCTTGGAGAGCACAGATACGCAGTATTTT.